The 6 T cell receptor beta chains given below trace back to one sample, sequenced in a study of cytomegalovirus exposure and HLA in healthy donors. This PCR relied on a set of 60 Vbeta primers and 13 Jbeta primers. The table came from immunoSEQ multiplex PCR; TCRdb's copy has only in-frame clones and leaves some out. The data hold approximately 120,000 clones, with about three quarters observed a single time. The sample taken for sequencing was PBMCs. The receptors here all came from a man aged 50-59 years in good health and CMV-seronegative.

This sequence joins TRBV6-5 and TRBJ2-7, with D perhaps matching TRBD1 (7 bases). This CDR3 has 15 residues. Looked up from germline, CDR1 is MNHEY and CDR2 is SVGAGI. Trimming took 7 bases from V and 0 from J, leaving 16 bases between them. CDR3 protein: CASTGGGVHSYEQYF. CDR3 DNA: TGTGCCAGCACCGGAGGGGGCGTTCACTCCTACGAGCAGTACTTC.

J is TRBJ1-6 and V is TRBV7-9; no clear D. Trimming cost V 5 bases and J 8 bases, with 19 bases left between them. The V gene's germline CDR1 is SEHNR and CDR2 FQNEAQ (reference sequence). This CDR3 contains 16 residues. CDR3 residues: CASSLADWVGHSPLHF. In DNA form, the CDR3 reads TGTGCCAGCAGCCTTGCGGACTGGGTAGGTCATTCACCCCTCCACTTT.

The chain uses TRBV10-3 and TRBJ2-7; 7 nucleotides line up with TRBD2. The CDR3 has 14 residues. Germline trimming cut 10 bases from V and 1 base from J; bases unmatched to any gene: 10. Germline assignment: CDR1 ENHRY and CDR2 SYGVKD. The CDR3 nucleotides read TGTGCCAGCCGGGACTACCCATTTTCCTACGAGCAGTACTTC. Translating it yields CASRDYPFSYEQYF.

This chain links TRBV7-3 with TRBJ2-2; no clear D gene. There are 14 residues in the CDR3. V gave up 5 bases and J gave up 4 bases, with 11 bases separating them. Per the germline V gene, CDR1 is SGHTA and CDR2 is FQGTGA. CDR3 sequence (DNA): TGTGCCAGCAGCCGAGACCAGGTCACCGGGGAGCTGTTTTTT. Its protein is CASSRDQVTGELFF. Full variable domain (outside the CDR3, taken from reference TRBV7-3 and TRBJ2-2): GAGVSQTPSNKVTEKGKYVELRCDPISGHTALYWYRQSLGQGPEFLIYFQGTGAADDSGLPNDRFFAVRPEGSVSTLKIQRTERGDSAVYLCASSRDQVTGELFFGEGSRLTVL.

The chain links TRBV4-3 to TRBJ1-1; D possibly corresponds to TRBD1 (5 bases). Trimming left V 1 base short and J 8 bases short, with 5 bases between. The length of the CDR3 is 11 residues. Germline CDR1 is LGHNA and CDR2 is YSLEER. The CDR3 DNA reads TGCGCCAGCAGCCAAGGGGGCGAAGCTTTCTTT. It specifies CASSQGGEAFF.

The rearrangement joins TRBV27 to TRBJ2-5, with unresolved D. Germline values: CDR1 MNHEY, CDR2 SMNVEV (reference sequence). The V end lost 5 bases, the J end lost 3 bases, and 10 bases lay between the germline ends. This CDR3 has 13 residues. CDR3 DNA sequence: TGTGCCAGCAGTGCCACTGCGGAAGAGACCCAGTACTTC. Translation: CASSATAEETQYF.